This is a list of T cell receptor beta chains from one sample in a study of graft-versus-host responses after intestinal transplantation. Sequencing was performed with immunoSEQ multiplex PCR; in TCRdb, only in-frame clones are kept and a portion is missing. This table has 95,000 to 110,000 clones, under 95% appearing once. No antigen has been identified for these receptors. The input for sequencing was unstimulated CD8+ T cells sorted from spleen or lymph node cells, taken before intestinal transplant. These receptors all stem from a human donor who received an intestinal transplant. CDR3s include the opening cysteine and the closing phenylalanine or tryptophan. D genes are given only for firm matches. Clone size is given for some rows only: seen once, a few or many times, or a class if the clone is expanded.

v_call	d_call	clone_size	j_call	cdr3_nt	cdr3_aa
TRBV7-9	-	-	TRBJ1-2	TGTGCCAGCATCTCAGGAGGGACCCCCTATGGCTACACCTTC	CASISGGTPYGYTF
TRBV10-2	-	-	TRBJ1-2	TGCGCCAGCAGTAAAGAGGAGGGGAATGCCTATGGCTACACCTTC	CASSKEEGNAYGYTF
TRBV29-1	-	few	TRBJ1-1	TGCAGCGTTGAGTTGGGGGGTCTCATGAACACTGAAGCTTTCTTT	CSVELGGLMNTEAFF
TRBV7-8	-	few	TRBJ1-1	TGTGCCAGCAGCTACGGGAACACTGAAGCTTTCTTT	CASSYGNTEAFF
TRBV6-6	-	-	TRBJ1-1	TGTGCCAGCAGCAACACTGAAGCTTTCTTT	CASSNTEAFF
TRBV14	-	-	TRBJ1-2	TGTGCCAGCAGCCAAGAGAGGGGATCTCTGCGGGGCTACACCTTC	CASSQERGSLRGYTF
TRBV7-9	TRBD1	-	TRBJ2-7	TGTGCCAGCAGCTTGGCGGGACAGGGGACCTACGAGCAGTACTTC	CASSLAGQGTYEQYF
TRBV18	-	-	TRBJ2-2	TGTGCCAGCTCACCACCCCCGGGCGACACCGGGGAGCTGTTTTTT	CASSPPPGDTGELFF
TRBV5-6	TRBD1	-	TRBJ2-7	TGTGCCAGCAGCTCCCCGAAGTGGGGGACAGATTATAAGCAGTACTTC	CASSSPKWGTDYKQYF
TRBV11-2	-	-	TRBJ2-7	TGTGCCAGCAGCGGGGGAATCGACGAGCAGTACTTC	CASSGGIDEQYF
TRBV4-1	-	few	TRBJ1-1	TGCGCCAGCAGCCCAACGGGGGCTGAAGCTTTCTTT	CASSPTGAEAFF
TRBV5-1	TRBD2	-	TRBJ2-7	TGCGCCAGCAGCTTGGGTGCTTGGCTAGCGGGGGATTACGAGCAGTACTTC	CASSLGAWLAGDYEQYF
TRBV9	-	-	TRBJ1-2	TGTGCCAGCAGCGTTACAGGAGCCGTCTACACCTTC	CASSVTGAVYTF
TRBV5-1	TRBD2	-	TRBJ2-3	TGCGCCAGCAGCTTGGCGGGCCATAGCGGGGGTAGCACAGATACGCAGTATTTT	CASSLAGHSGGSTDTQYF
TRBV4-1	-	-	TRBJ2-6	TGCGCCAGCAGCCAAGGCCCTGGGGCCAACGTCCTGACTTTC	CASSQGPGANVLTF
TRBV4-2	TRBD1	-	TRBJ1-2	TGTGCCAGCAGCCAAGATGGACAGGATGCTAACTATGGCTACACCTTC	CASSQDGQDANYGYTF
TRBV9	-	-	TRBJ2-2	TGTGCCAGCATGGGGGTCTCGAACGGGGAGCTGTTTTTT	CASMGVSNGELFF
TRBV4-1	-	-	TRBJ1-2	TGCGCCAGCACCATTCTGCCGGACAGCAACTATGGCTACACCTTC	CASTILPDSNYGYTF
TRBV19	-	-	TRBJ1-4	TGTGCCAGTAGTATAGATGGGCATACCGAAAAACTGTTTTTT	CASSIDGHTEKLFF
TRBV19	-	once	TRBJ2-1	TGTGCCAGTACCGGGGACCACAATGAGCAGTTCTTC	CASTGDHNEQFF
TRBV5-1	TRBD1	-	TRBJ1-5	TGCGCCAGCAGCCCTGGAGGACAGGGGGCTTACGGCAATCAGCCCCAGCATTTT	CASSPGGQGAYGNQPQHF
TRBV11-1	-	-	TRBJ2-7	TGTGCCAGCAGCCTTTTTACGGACAGCTCCTACGAGCAGTACTTC	CASSLFTDSSYEQYF
TRBV4-1	TRBD2	-	TRBJ2-7	TGCGCCAGCAGTCCCGGGACTAACTACGAGCAGTACTTC	CASSPGTNYEQYF
TRBV6-1	TRBD1	once	TRBJ2-7	TGTGCCAGCAGTGAGTGGACAGGGAGGCCCTACGAGCAGTACTTC	CASSEWTGRPYEQYF
TRBV7-9	-	once	TRBJ2-7	TGTGCCAGCAGCGATCGGGCAACCTCCTACGAGCAGTACTTC	CASSDRATSYEQYF
TRBV19	TRBD1	-	TRBJ2-2	TGTGCCAGTAGTCCACGGGACAGGGCCACCGGGGAGCTGTTTTTT	CASSPRDRATGELFF
TRBV5-6	-	-	TRBJ2-3	TGTGCCAGCAGCTTCACAGATACGCAGTATTTT	CASSFTDTQYF
TRBV9	-	once	TRBJ1-2	TGTGCCAGCAGCGAGGGAGGGTCCACTACAAGAAATGGCTACACCTTC	CASSEGGSTTRNGYTF
TRBV9	TRBD2	-	TRBJ2-2	TGTGCCAGCAGCGTAGAGCCTAGCGGGGGCCGGGAGCTGTTTTTT	CASSVEPSGGRELFF
TRBV19	-	few	TRBJ2-2	TGTGCCAGTAGTGTGGTAGCCGGGGAGCTGTTTTTT	CASSVVAGELFF
TRBV7-9	-	-	TRBJ2-1	TGTGCCAGCAGCCCTGTTCATGAGCAGTTCTTC	CASSPVHEQFF
TRBV9	TRBD2	-	TRBJ2-3	TGTGCCAGCAGCGTAGCGGGGGGGGGCACAGATACGCAGTATTTT	CASSVAGGGTDTQYF
TRBV30	-	-	TRBJ2-7	TGTGCCTGGAGTGCGGGCAGGGCCGAGCAGTACTTC	CAWSAGRAEQYF
TRBV11-2	-	once	TRBJ1-5	TGTGCCAGCAGCACCGCGGGGGCTAATCAGCCCCAGCATTTT	CASSTAGANQPQHF
TRBV5-6	-	-	TRBJ1-2	TGTGCCAGCAGCTTTGGCTTTGATGGCTACACCTTC	CASSFGFDGYTF
TRBV12-5	TRBD2	-	TRBJ2-1	TGTGCTAGTGGTTTGGGCGCGGGGGAGACCTACAATGAGCAGTTCTTC	CASGLGAGETYNEQFF
TRBV6-1	TRBD1	-	TRBJ2-3	TGTGCCAGCAGTGTTAGACAGGGGGTCACAGATACGCAGTATTTT	CASSVRQGVTDTQYF
TRBV7-6	-	-	TRBJ2-7	TGTGCCAGCAGCCCCAGGGGACTCTCCTACGAGCAGTACTTC	CASSPRGLSYEQYF
TRBV23-1	-	-	TRBJ2-4	TGCGCCAGCATTCCTGTTGGGTGTGGGCTGGTTAAAAACATTCAGTACTTC	CASIPVGCGLVKNIQYF
TRBV7-2	-	-	TRBJ2-1	TGTGCCAGCATTGACAATGAGCAGTTCTTC	CASIDNEQFF
TRBV27	-	-	TRBJ2-1	TGTGCCAGCAGTTCTACTACGCGCTCCAACAATGAGCAGTTCTTC	CASSSTTRSNNEQFF
TRBV18	-	-	TRBJ2-7	TGTGCCAGCTCACCAACTGGGGGAACAGGCGTTTACTCCTACGAGCAGTACTTC	CASSPTGGTGVYSYEQYF
TRBV12-5	-	-	TRBJ2-5	TGTGCTAGTGGTCTGCCAGGCGGGTGGACAGAGACCCAGTACTTC	CASGLPGGWTETQYF
TRBV19	-	-	TRBJ2-1	TGTGCCAGTAGTATAGGGCGGTACGGGGGTACTGAGCAGTTCTTC	CASSIGRYGGTEQFF